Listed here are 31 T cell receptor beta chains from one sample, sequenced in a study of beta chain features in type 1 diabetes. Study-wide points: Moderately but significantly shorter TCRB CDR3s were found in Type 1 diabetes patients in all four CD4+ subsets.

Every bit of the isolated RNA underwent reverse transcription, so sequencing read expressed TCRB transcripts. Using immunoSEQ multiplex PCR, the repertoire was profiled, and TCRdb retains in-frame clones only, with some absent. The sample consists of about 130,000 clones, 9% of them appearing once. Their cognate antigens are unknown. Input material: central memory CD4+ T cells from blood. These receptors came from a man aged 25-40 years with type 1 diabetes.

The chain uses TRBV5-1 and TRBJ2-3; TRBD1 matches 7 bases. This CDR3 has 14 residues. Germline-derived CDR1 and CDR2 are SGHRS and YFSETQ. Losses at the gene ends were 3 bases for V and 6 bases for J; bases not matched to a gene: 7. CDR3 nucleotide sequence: TGCGCCAGCAGCTGGGACAGCGGACGGGATACGCAGTATTTT. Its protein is CASSWDSGRDTQYF.

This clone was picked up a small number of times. Written as DNA, the CDR3 is TGCGCCAGCAGCCAAGAGGTGGTGGGCAAATCCTCCTACGAGCAGTACTTC. Residues: CASSQEVVGKSSYEQYF. This chain joins TRBV4-1 and TRBJ2-7; D is ambiguous. Germline V gene data show CDR1 as MGHRA and CDR2 as YSYEKL. The CDR3 is 17 residues long. Trimming took 0 bases from V and 0 from J, leaving 15 bases between them.

In DNA form, the CDR3 reads TGCGCCAGCAGCCAAGATTTTCGGGGAGGTGGAAATTCACCCCTCCACTTT. Its protein is CASSQDFRGGGNSPLHF. The chain is built from TRBV4-3 and TRBJ1-6; D unclear. V lost 0 bases and J lost 7, with 16 bases in between. Germline V gives CDR1 LGHNA, CDR2 YSLEER. The CDR3 runs 17 residues.

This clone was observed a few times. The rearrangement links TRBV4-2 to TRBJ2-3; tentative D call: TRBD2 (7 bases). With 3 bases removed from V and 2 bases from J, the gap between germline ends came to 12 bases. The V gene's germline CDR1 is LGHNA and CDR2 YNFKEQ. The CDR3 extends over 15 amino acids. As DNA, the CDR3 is TGTGCCAGCAGCCAGCGGGGGCGAGACACAGATACGCAGTATTTT. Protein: CASSQRGRDTDTQYF.

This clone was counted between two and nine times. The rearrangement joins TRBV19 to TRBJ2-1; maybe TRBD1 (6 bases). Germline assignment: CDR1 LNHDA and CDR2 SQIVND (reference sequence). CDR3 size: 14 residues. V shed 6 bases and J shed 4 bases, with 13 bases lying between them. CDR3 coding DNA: TGTGCCAGTAGACCCTCGGACAGTTACAATGAGCAGTTCTTC. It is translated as CASRPSDSYNEQFF.

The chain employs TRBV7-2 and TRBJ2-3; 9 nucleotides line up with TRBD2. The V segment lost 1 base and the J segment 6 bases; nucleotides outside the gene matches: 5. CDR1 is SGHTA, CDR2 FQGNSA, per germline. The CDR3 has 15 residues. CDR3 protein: CASSLVAGEADTQYF. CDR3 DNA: TGTGCCAGCAGCTTAGTAGCGGGGGAAGCCGATACGCAGTATTTT.

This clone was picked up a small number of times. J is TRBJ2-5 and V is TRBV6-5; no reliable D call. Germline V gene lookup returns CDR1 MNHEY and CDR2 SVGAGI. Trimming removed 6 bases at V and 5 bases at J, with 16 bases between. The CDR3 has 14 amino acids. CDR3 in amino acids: CASSARSFGETQYF. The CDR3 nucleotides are TGTGCCAGCAGCGCGAGGAGCTTCGGGGAGACCCAGTACTTC.

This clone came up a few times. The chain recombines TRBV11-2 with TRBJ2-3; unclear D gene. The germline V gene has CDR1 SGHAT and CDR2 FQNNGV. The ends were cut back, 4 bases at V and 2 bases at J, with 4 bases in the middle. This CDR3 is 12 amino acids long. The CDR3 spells CASSSFTDTQYF. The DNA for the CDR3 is TGTGCCAGCAGCTCCTTCACAGATACGCAGTATTTT.

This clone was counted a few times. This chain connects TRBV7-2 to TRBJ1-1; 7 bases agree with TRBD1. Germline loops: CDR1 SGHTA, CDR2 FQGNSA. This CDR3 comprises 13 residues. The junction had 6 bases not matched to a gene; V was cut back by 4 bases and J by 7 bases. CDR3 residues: CASSSGQSVEAFF. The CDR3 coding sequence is TGTGCCAGCAGCTCGGGACAGAGTGTTGAAGCTTTCTTT.

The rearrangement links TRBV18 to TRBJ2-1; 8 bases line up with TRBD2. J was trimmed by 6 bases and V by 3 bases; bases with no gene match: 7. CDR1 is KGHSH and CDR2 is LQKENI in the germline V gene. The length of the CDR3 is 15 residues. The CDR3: CASSPGTRRLNEQFF. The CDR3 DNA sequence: TGTGCCAGCTCACCCGGGACTAGACGTCTCAATGAGCAGTTCTTC.

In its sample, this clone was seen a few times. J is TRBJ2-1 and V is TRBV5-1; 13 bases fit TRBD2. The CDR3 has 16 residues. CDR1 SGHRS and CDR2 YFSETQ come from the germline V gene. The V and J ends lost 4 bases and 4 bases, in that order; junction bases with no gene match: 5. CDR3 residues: CASSHGLAGEYNEQFF. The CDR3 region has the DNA TGCGCCAGCAGCCACGGACTAGCGGGGGAGTACAATGAGCAGTTCTTC.

CDR3 bases: TGTGCCAGCAGTGATTCTAGCGGGGAGACCCAGTACTTC. It encodes CASSDSSGETQYF. V usage is TRBV2 and J usage is TRBJ2-5; 8 nucleotides agree with TRBD2. V shed 3 bases, J shed 5 bases, and the junction held 2 bases outside the gene matches. Germline V gene sequence: CDR1 SNHLY, CDR2 FYNNEI. This CDR3 comprises 13 residues.

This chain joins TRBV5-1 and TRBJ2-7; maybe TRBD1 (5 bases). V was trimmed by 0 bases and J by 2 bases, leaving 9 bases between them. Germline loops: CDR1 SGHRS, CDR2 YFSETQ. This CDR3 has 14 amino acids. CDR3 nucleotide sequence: TGCGCCAGCAGCTTGGTGTCAGGGACCTACGAGCAGTACTTC. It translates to CASSLVSGTYEQYF.

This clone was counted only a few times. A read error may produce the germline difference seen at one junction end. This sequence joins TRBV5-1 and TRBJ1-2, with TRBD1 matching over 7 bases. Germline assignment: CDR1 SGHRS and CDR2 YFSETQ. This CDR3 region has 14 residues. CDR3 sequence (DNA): TGTGCCAGCAGCAACGACAGGGACGACTATGGCTACACCTTC. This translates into CASSNDRDDYGYTF.

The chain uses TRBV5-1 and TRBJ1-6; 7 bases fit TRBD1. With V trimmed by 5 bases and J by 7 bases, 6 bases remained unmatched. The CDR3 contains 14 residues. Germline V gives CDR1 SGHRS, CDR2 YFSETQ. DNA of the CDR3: TGCGCCAGCAGGGATCAGGACAGGAATTCACCCCTCCACTTT. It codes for CASRDQDRNSPLHF.

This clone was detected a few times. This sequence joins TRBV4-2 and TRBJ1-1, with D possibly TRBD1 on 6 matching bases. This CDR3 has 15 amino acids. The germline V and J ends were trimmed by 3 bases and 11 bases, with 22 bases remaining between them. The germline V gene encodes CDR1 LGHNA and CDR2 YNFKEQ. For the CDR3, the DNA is TGTGCCAGCAGCCATGACGGGACACCTGACCGAGGGGCTTTCTTT. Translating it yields CASSHDGTPDRGAFF.

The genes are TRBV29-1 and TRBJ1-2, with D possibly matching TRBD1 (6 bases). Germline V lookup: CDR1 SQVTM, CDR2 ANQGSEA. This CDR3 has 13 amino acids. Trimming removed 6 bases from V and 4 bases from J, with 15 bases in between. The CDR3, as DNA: TGCAGCGTCCGACTGGACAGCCGCTATGGCTACACCTTC. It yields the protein CSVRLDSRYGYTF.

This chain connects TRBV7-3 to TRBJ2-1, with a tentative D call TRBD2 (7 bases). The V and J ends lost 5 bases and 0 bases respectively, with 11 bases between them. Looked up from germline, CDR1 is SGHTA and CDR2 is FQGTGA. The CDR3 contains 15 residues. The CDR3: CASSLRGPSYNEQFF. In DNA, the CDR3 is TGTGCCAGCAGCCTGCGGGGGCCCTCCTACAATGAGCAGTTCTTC.

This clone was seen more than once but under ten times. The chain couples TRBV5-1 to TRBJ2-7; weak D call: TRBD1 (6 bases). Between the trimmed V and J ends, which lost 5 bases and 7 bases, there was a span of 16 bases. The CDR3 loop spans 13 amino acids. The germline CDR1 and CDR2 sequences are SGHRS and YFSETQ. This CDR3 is CASRAGERYEQYF. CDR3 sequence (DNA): TGCGCCAGCAGAGCAGGGGAGCGATATGAGCAGTACTTC.

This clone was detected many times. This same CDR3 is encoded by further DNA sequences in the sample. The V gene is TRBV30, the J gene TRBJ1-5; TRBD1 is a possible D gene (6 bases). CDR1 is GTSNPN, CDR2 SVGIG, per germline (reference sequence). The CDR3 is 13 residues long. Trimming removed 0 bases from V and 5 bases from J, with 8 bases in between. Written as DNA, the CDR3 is TGTGCCTGGAGTGTACAGGGAGATCAGCCCCAGCATTTT. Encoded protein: CAWSVQGDQPQHF.

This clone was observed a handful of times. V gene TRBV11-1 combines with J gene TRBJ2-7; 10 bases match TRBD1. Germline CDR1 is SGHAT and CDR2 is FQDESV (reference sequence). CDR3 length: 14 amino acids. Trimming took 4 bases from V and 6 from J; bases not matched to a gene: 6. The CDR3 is CASSSGTGVREQYF. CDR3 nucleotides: TGTGCCAGCAGCTCCGGGACAGGGGTCCGCGAGCAGTACTTC. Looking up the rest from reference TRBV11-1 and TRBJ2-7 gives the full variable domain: EAEVAQSPRYKITEKSQAVAFWCDPISGHATLYWYRQILGQGPELLVQFQDESVVDDSQLPKDRFSAERLKGVDSTLKIQPAELGDSAMYLCASSSGTGVREQYFGPGTRLTVT.

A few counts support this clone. This CDR3 reads CASSLRGGGTDTQYF. CDR3 sequence (DNA): TGTGCCAGCAGCTTACGAGGCGGCGGCACAGATACGCAGTATTTT. The chain uses TRBV7-2 and TRBJ2-3; D call uncertain. Germline V gives CDR1 SGHTA, CDR2 FQGNSA. Trimming stripped 2 bases from V and 1 base from J, with 10 bases between. The CDR3 is 15 amino acids.

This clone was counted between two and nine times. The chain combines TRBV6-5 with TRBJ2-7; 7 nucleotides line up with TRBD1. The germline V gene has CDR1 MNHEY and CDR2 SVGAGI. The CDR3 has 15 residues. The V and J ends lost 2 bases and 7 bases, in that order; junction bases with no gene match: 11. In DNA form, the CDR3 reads TGTGCCAGCAGTTACATCCATAGACAGGGTGGGGAGCAGTACTTC. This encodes CASSYIHRQGGEQYF.

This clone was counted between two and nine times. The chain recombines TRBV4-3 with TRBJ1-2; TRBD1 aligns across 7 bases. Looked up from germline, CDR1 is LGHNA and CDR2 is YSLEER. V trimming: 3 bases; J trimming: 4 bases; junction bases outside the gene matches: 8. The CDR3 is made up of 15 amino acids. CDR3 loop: CASSQGATGIYGYTF. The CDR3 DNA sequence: TGCGCCAGCAGCCAGGGAGCGACAGGGATCTATGGCTACACCTTC.

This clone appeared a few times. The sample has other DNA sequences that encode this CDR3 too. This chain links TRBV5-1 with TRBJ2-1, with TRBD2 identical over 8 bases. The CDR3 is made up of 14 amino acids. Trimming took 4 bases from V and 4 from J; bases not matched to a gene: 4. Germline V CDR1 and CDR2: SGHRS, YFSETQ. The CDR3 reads CASSPSGGYNEQFF. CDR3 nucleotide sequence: TGCGCCAGCAGCCCAAGCGGGGGTTACAATGAGCAGTTCTTC. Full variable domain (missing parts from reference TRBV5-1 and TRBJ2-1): KAGVTQTPRYLIKTRGQQVTLSCSPISGHRSVSWYQQTPGQGLQFLFEYFSETQRNKGNFPGRFSGRQFSNSRSEMNVSTLELGDSALYLCASSPSGGYNEQFFGPGTRLTVL.

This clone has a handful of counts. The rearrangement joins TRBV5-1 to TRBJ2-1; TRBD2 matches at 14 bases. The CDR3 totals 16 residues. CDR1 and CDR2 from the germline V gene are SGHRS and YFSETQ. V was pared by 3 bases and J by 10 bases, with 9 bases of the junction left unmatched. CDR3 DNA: TGCGCCAGCAGCTCGTCGACTAGCGGGGGGGCTTGGGAGCAGTTCTTC. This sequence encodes CASSSSTSGGAWEQFF. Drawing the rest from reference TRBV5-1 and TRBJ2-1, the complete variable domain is KAGVTQTPRYLIKTRGQQVTLSCSPISGHRSVSWYQQTPGQGLQFLFEYFSETQRNKGNFPGRFSGRQFSNSRSEMNVSTLELGDSALYLCASSSSTSGGAWEQFFGPGTRLTVL.

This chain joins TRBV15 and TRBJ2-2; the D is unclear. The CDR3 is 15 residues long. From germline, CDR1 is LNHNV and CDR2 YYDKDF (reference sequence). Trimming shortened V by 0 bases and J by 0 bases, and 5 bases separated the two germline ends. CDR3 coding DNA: TGTGCCACCAGCAGAGAACAGACGAACACCGGGGAGCTGTTTTTT. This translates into CATSREQTNTGELFF.

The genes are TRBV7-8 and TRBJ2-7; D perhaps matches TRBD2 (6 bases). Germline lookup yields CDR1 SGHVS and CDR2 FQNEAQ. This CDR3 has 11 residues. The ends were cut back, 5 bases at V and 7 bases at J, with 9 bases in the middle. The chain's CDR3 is CASSPGEEQYF. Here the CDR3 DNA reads TGTGCCAGCAGCCCGGGGGAGGAGCAGTACTTC.

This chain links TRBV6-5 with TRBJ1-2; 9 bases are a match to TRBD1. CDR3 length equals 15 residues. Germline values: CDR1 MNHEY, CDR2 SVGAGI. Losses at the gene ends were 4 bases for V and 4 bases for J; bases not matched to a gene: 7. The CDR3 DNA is TGTGCCAGCAGTTCGGGACAGGGAGTTACCTATGGCTACACCTTC. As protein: CASSSGQGVTYGYTF.

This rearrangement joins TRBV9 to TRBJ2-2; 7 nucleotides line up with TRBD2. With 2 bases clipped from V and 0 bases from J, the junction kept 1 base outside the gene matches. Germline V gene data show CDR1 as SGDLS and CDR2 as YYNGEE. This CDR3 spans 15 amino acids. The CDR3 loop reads CASSVRGANTGELFF. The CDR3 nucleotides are TGTGCCAGCAGCGTCCGGGGGGCGAACACCGGGGAGCTGTTTTTT.

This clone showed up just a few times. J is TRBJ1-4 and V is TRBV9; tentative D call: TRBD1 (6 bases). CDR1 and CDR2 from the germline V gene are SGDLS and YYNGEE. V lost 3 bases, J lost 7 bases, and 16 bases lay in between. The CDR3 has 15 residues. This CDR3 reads CASSGGQPAGEKLFF. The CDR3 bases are TGTGCCAGCAGCGGCGGACAGCCCGCGGGTGAAAAACTGTTTTTT.